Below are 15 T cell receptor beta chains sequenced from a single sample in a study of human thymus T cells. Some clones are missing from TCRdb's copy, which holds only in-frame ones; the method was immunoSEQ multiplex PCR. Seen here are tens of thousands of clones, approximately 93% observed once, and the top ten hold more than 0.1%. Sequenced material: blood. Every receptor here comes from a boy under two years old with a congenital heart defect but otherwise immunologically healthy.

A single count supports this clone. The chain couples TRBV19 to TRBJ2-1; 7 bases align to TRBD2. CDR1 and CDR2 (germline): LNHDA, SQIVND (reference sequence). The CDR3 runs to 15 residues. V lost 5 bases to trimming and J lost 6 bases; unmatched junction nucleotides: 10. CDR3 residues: CASSPTGTNLNEQFF. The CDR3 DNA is TGTGCCAGTAGTCCCACCGGGACTAACCTCAATGAGCAGTTCTTC.

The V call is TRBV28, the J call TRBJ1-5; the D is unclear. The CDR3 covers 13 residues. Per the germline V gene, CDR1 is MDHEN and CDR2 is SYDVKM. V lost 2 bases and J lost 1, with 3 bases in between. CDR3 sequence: CASSLESNQPQHF. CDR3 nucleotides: TGTGCCAGCAGTTTAGAGAGCAATCAGCCCCAGCATTTT.

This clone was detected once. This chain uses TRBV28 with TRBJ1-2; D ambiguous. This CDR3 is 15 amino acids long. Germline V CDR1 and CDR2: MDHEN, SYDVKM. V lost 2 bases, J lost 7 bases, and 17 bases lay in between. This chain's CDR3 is CASSLPRTSLGGYTF. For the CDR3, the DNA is TGTGCCAGCAGTTTACCCCGGACTTCATTGGGTGGCTACACCTTC.

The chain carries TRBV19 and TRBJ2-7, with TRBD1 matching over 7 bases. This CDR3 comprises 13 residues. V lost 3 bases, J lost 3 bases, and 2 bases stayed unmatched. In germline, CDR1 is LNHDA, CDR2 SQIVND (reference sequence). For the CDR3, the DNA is TGTGCCAGTAGTATGCCAGGGGGCTACGAGCAGTACTTC. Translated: CASSMPGGYEQYF.

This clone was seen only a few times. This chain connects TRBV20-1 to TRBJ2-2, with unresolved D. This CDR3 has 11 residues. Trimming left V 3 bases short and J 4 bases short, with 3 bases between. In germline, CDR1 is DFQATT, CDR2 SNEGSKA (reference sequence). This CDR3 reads CSASVTGELFF. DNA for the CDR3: TGCAGTGCTAGTGTCACCGGGGAGCTGTTTTTT.

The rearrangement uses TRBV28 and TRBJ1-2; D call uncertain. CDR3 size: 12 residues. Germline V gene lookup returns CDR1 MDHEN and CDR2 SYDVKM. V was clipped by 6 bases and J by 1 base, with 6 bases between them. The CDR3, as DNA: TGTGCCAGCAGCCGCTTTAACTATGGCTACACCTTC. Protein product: CASSRFNYGYTF.

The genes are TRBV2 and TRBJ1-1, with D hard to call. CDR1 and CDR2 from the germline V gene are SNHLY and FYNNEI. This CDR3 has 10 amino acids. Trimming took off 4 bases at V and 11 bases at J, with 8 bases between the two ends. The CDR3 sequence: CASSGGLAFF. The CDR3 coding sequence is TGTGCCAGCAGTGGGGGTCTGGCTTTCTTT.

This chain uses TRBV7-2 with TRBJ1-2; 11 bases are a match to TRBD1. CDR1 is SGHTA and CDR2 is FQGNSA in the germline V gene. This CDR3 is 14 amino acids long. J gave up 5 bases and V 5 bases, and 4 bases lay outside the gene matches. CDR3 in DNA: TGTGCCAGCAGCCCGGGGGACAGGGGGTATGGCTACACCTTC. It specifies CASSPGDRGYGYTF.

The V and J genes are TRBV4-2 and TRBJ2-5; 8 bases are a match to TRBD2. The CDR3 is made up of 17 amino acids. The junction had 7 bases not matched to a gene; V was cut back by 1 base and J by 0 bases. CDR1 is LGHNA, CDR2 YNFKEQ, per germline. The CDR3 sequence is CASSQAGGGPYQETQYF. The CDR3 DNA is TGTGCCAGCAGCCAAGCCGGCGGGGGGCCCTACCAAGAGACCCAGTACTTC.

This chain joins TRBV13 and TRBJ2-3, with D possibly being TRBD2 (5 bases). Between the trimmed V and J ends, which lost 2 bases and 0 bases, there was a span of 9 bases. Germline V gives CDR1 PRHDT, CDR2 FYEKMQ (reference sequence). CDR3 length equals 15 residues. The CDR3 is CASSLFGDSTDTQYF. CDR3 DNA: TGTGCCAGCAGCTTATTCGGGGATAGCACAGATACGCAGTATTTT.

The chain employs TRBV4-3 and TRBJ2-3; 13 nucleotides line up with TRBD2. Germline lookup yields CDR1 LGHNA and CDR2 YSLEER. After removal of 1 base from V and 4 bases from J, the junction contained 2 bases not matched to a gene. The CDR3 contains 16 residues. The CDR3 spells CASSQGLAGGSDTQYF. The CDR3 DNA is TGCGCCAGCAGCCAAGGACTAGCGGGGGGATCAGATACGCAGTATTTT.

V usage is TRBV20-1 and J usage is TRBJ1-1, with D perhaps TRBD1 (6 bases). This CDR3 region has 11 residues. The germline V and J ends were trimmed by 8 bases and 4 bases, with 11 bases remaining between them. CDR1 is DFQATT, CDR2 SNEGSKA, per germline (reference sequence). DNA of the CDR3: TGCAGTACTACAGGGTTCACTGAAGCTTTCTTT. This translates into CSTTGFTEAFF.

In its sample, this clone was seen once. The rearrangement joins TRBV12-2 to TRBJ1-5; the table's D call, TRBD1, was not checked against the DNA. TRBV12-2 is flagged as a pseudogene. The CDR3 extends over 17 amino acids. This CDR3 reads CASRPLDRTYSNQPQHF. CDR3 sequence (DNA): TGTGCAAGTCGCCCATTAGACAGGACTTATAGCAATCAGCCCCAGCATTTT.

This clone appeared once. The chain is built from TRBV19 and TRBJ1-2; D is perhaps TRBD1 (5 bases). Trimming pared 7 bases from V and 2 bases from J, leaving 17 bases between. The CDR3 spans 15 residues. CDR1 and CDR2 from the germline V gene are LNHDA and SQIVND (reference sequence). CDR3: CASTMDWRGNYGYTF. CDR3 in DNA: TGTGCCAGTACCATGGATTGGAGGGGCAACTATGGCTACACCTTC.

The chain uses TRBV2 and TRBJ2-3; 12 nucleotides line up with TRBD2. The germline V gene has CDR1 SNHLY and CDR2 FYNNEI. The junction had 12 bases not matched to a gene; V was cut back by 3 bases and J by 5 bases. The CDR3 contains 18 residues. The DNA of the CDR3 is TGTGCCAGCAGTGATCCCTTTTCTAGCGGGGGGGCCATAGATACGCAGTATTTT. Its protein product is CASSDPFSSGGAIDTQYF.